The table lists the clone carrying this TCR beta chain with a few counts. Source study methods: Nucleated cell number was recorded as an estimate derived from reference gene primer amplification. Sequencing was performed with immunoSEQ multiplex PCR; in TCRdb, only in-frame clones are kept and a portion is missing. The V and J calls and clone size come from that table; D and trimming were worked out from the DNA. This sample carries about 170,000 clones, roughly 79% of them seen once, and the ten largest clones take about a fifth. This sample was included in a study of blood T cell repertoires in COVID-19. Turning to the study itself: Samples of COVID-19 (acute and convalescent) were obtained from the United States, Italy and Spain. PBMCs, B-cell-depleted T cells, or T cells provided the cDNA or gDNA that made up the material.

V was cut by 5 bases and J by 1 base, with 8 bases left in between. The CDR3 length is 14 residues. Germline values: CDR1 WSHSY, CDR2 SAAADI. The chain is built from TRBV10-2 and TRBJ2-2; D is unclear. This receptor was identified in a woman of 80 years or more with acute or convalescent COVID-19. The sequencing sample was made of peripheral blood. For the CDR3, the DNA is TGCGCCAGCAGTTTCACTGTGAACACCGGGGAGCTGTTTTTT. It encodes CASSFTVNTGELFF.